This T cell receptor (beta chain) was sequenced for a study of shared clonotypes between healthy human individuals. Each of the donors was a healthy adult who was HIV-negative and had not had a recent acute infection or vaccination. CD4+ cells were split into CD45RA+ naive and CD45RA-negative memory subsets. Findings and caveats of the study: All-four-donor shared clonotypes had higher generation probabilities than non-shared clonotypes did.

About 30,000 T cell genomes, or about 200 ng DNA, went into the sorted-subset replicate PCRs. Produced via immunoSEQ multiplex PCR; TCRdb's table is partial and in-frame only. The data contain millions of clones, roughly 94% of them singletons. A word on this clone: Its antigen is currently unknown.

In germline, CDR1 is SGHDT, CDR2 YYEEEE. The J segment lost 6 bases and the V segment lost 4 bases, leaving 12 bases of the junction unmatched. CDR3 length equals 16 residues. The chain has TRBV5-6 and TRBJ2-1, with 8 bases matching TRBD2. The TCR comes from a man younger than 30 in good health. Sequences were obtained from naive CD4+ T cells sorted from blood. Described subset: CD45RA+ positively selected. Here the CDR3 reads CASSPTTSGLGNEQFF. For the CDR3, the DNA is TGTGCCAGCAGCCCAACTACTAGCGGCCTGGGCAATGAGCAGTTCTTC.